This section outlines one T cell receptor beta chain sequence together with its context. Its specific antigen is unknown. No clone much larger than this one lies a single base away; base qualities are absent. Receptor amplification or capture employed the immunoSEQ multiplex PCR assay. For the multiplex PCR, a mixture combining 60 forward primers for TCR Vbeta segments and 13 reverse primers for TCR Jbeta segments was used. A multiplex PCR assay on genomic DNA amplified the CDR3 region of rearranged TCR beta genes. On the Illumina HiSeq System, the amplified TCR beta libraries were sequenced as 87-base-pair reads. On the study's bioinformatics: A later analysis counted about 80 million unique TCR beta chains across the 550 to 800 repertoires, and some 11 million of these chains were shared by at least two donors. Raw reads were error-corrected and collapsed into unique sequences with a nearest-neighbor algorithm that merged closely related sequences to remove PCR and sequencing errors. V, D and J gene segments were assigned by aligning CDR3 sequences to IMGT reference sequences. Each retained sequence needed at least a six-nucleotide match to both a V gene segment and a J gene segment. A rearrangement counted as productive if the CDR3 had no stop codons and remained in frame with V and J, and every other rearrangement counted as non-productive. CDR3 was defined according to IMGT convention as the region running from the second conserved V-encoded cysteine to the conserved J-encoded phenylalanine. The earlier analysis of 587 of the donors excluded sequences that lacked an unambiguous match to a single V gene segment. In an earlier analysis of 500 to 750 of the donors, V segments were called functional above 56.7% productive rearrangements and were called segregating when the between-donor standard deviation exceeded 5%. To diagnose cytomegalovirus status from the catalog of TCR beta chain sequences, a statistical classification framework was built. In a later analysis, V and J genes were assigned by comparing TCR nucleotide sequences against IMGT/GENE-DB human TR gene sequences. A later analysis assigned CDR3 sequences and most-parsimonious VDJ recombination scenarios with the TCRdist pipeline. In a later analysis, each TCR beta chain was defined by its CDR3 amino acid sequence together with its V-gene family, and reads lacking a unique V-gene family were excluded. As a way to deal with suspected cross-contamination and a sequencing artifact, a later analysis dropped over 550 nucleotide sequences that were highly shared and had low generation probability. For each public chain, a later analysis derived a clonal expansion index from normalized ranks of inferred template counts within each repertoire. In a later analysis, generation probabilities were computed using a VDJ recombination model fitted to out-of-frame rearrangements, and the results were checked against IGoR. A later analysis scored TCR-TCR, TCR-HLA and TCR-CMV co-occurrence with hypergeometric tests, applying a repertoire-size bias correction to TCR pairs. To estimate false discovery rates, a later analysis permuted the HLA or CMV assignments 20 times. In a later analysis, co-occurring TCRs were grouped with DBSCAN, and TCRdist sequence similarity was added when clustering was performed within HLA-allele-positive subsets. For co-occurrence clustering, repertoires with fewer than 30,000 or more than 120,000 public chains were excluded, along with 4 to 6 repertoires with anomalous nucleotide sharing. The table comes from immuneACCESS by way of TCRdb, which keeps in-frame sequences with V and J called. Part of the clones is missing from these tables; in studies checked, under half for an unresolved V gene and the rest for unknown reasons. V and J calls and clone size are as listed in that table; D and trimming were resolved from the DNA. Recorded for this sample are more than 95,000 clones; about 83% of them occurred a single time. Together, the top ten hold 6.1% of the sample.

This sample was taken from a study of cytomegalovirus exposure and HLA in healthy donors (dated by TCRdb to the late 2010s). Study-level background: In an earlier analysis of under 600 of the donors, 276 Gb of sequence data and 90 million to 120 million unique TCR beta sequences from approximately 180 million T cells were reported. The study profiled the T cell repertoires of under 700 subjects by immunosequencing and related them to cytomegalovirus serostatus. An early release that covered some 630 HLA-typed donors contained approximately 300 gigabases of sequencing data and 80 million or so unique TCR sequences. The study combined high-throughput TCR immunosequencing, statistical association of individual TCRs with disease status, and machine learning to predict cytomegalovirus infection status. A later genetic analysis took genome-wide SNP genotypes for about 55% of the 666 donors and used that subset as a discovery cohort. Donor age, sex, ethnicity and CMV serostatus were compiled together with the repertoire data. Rather than drawing on any new phenotypic data, the later analysis identified candidate immune exposures from TCR beta sequences and the way those sequences occurred across donors. To study patterns of TCR occurrence, a later analysis re-analyzed previously published TCR beta repertoires from more than 550 donors and added high-resolution HLA genotyping. Class I and class II HLA loci were covered by the typing at four-digit resolution. Of the approximately 400 genotyped donors, 65% to 90% fell in the genetic ancestry cluster associated with self-reported Caucasian donors. Typing coverage differed by locus: A, B, C, DRB1 and DQB1 were typed in about 629-640 donors, DQA1 in 500 to 550, DPA1 in roughly 590, and DPB1 in approximately 450. Four or five DR-DQ haplotypes were handled as single units for association and clustering because linkage in the cohort was strong. Besides the first cohort of some 670 subjects, a separate validation cohort made up of 120 different subjects was used. Among almost 400 genotyped donors of the cohort, an average of about 240,000 unique TCR beta nucleotide sequences were sequenced per donor, about a sixth of them non-productive. The study was designed to test whether signatures of past pathogen exposure could be identified by cataloging public T cell receptors. Every discovery cohort repertoire had been produced on one sequencing platform. An earlier analysis of 587 of the donors applied high-throughput TCR beta sequencing to assess whether each TCR beta V gene segment acted as functional or pseudogenic.

The CDR1 and CDR2 encoded by the germline V gene (reference sequence) are LNHNV and YYDKDF. Measured from the cysteine to the phenylalanine, the CDR3 is 17 residues long. Solely the CDR3 DNA is kept, with 51 bases framed from the first base. Here V drops 4 bases and J drops 6 bases, and the junction holds 13 bases not matched to any gene. Overall study results and their limits: According to a later analysis, parvovirus B19, influenza, CMV and Epstein-Barr virus appeared linked to several top co-occurrence clusters. According to the authors, the approach could potentially be generalized to other disease states and immunological phenotypes. In this cohort, only TCR beta chains were sequenced, and detectable features were limited by the absence of alpha or paired-chain data. Assigning TCR associations to individual alleles was difficult when HLA alleles, especially DR and DQ, strongly co-occurred. In a later genetic analysis, fewer N-insertions in productive TCRs were reported among donors in an Asian-associated ancestry cluster than the roughly 710-donor mean. According to a later analysis, TCR association rates differed among HLA loci, with DRB1 alleles showing the most associated TCRs and HLA-C alleles showing the fewest. Broadly in line with IMGT annotations, most TCR beta V segments showed up in productive rearrangements about 87% or about 30% of the time in an earlier analysis of around 600 of the donors. While some public TCRs were present in many individuals, most TCR sequences turned up only very rarely across donors. The classifier was reported to diagnose cytomegalovirus status with high specificity and sensitivity in both the original and validation cohorts. A total of roughly 160 TCR beta chains were listed by the study as associated with cytomegalovirus. In a later analysis, most CMV-associated TCR beta chains were found to appear HLA-restricted, with HLA associations seemingly driven largely by CMV exposure. A further reported finding was that TCR beta sequences accurately predicted the HLA-A and HLA-B alleles for most subjects in the first cohort. Roughly uniform sequencing depth across donors was assumed in presence/absence analyses, although this assumption may not hold. Specific HLA alleles were associated with roughly 17,000 TCR beta sequences at a false discovery rate of 0.05 in a later analysis. For the cohort, immune exposure information was limited to CMV serostatus. In vitro tests confirmed that a few of the cytomegalovirus-associated TCR beta chains recognize cytomegalovirus antigens. An association between a missense DCLRE1C variant and V-gene and J-gene trimming of TCR beta chains was found in a later genetic analysis and replicated in an independent cohort. In a later analysis, HLA-associated TCR beta chains were found to be more clonally expanded and to have lower generation probabilities than equally common non-associated chains. Linkage disequilibrium might explain the correlated functional status among segregating V segments, but an unknown experimental factor could not be ruled out. A cluster of highly shared sequence variants was judged likely to be a technical artifact of the sequencing pipeline. Because counts were too low, roughly 17 rarely observed V segments, including chromosome 9 orphons, were left out of the earlier analysis of 500 to 650 of the donors. Because the 87-base-pair reads could not distinguish some IMGT-functional V segments, including TRBV6-2 and TRBV6-3, those segments were excluded. Because HLA typing was unavailable for some donors at each locus, only the typed subset was used in association tests.

The cohort consisted of more than 650 healthy bone marrow donors. At the time of sampling, all cohort members were nominally healthy, though unrecorded immune exposures were likely present. The donor tested CMV seronegative, placing the donor among the 300 to 450 seronegative members of the cohort. Each donor provided a peripheral blood sample, and peripheral blood mononuclear cells were used for TCR beta sequencing. The Qiagen DNeasy Blood Extraction Kit was used to extract genomic DNA from the blood cell samples. Recombination linked TRBV15 to TRBJ2-5, and TRBD2 aligns with 11 junction nucleotides. This receptor was obtained from a man aged 18 to 30 in good health and CMV-seronegative. The sequencing input was PBMCs. The CDR3 here reads CATSTQEGSGRAKTQYF. The DNA reads TGTGCCACCAGCACCCAAGAGGGTAGCGGGAGGGCCAAGACCCAGTACTTC.